Detailed here is one T cell receptor beta chain. The data stem from a study of blood T cell repertoires in COVID-19. The protocol was immunoSEQ multiplex PCR, while the TCRdb copy is restricted to in-frame clones and leaves out a portion. The sample has approximately 37,000 clones, roughly 86% seen once. Germline V gene data show CDR1 as GTSNPN and CDR2 as SVGIG (reference sequence). V was pared by 8 bases and J by 5 bases, with 17 bases of the junction left unmatched. The CDR3 runs to 16 residues. The sequenced material came from peripheral blood. The TCR sequence derives from a man aged 50-59 years in a cohort sampled during active COVID-19. The genes are TRBV30 and TRBJ2-3; 9 nucleotides line up with TRBD2. This CDR3 is CAHSVGGGRALDTQYF. The CDR3, as DNA: TGTGCCCACAGTGTGGGGGGCGGGAGGGCCCTAGATACGCAGTATTTT.